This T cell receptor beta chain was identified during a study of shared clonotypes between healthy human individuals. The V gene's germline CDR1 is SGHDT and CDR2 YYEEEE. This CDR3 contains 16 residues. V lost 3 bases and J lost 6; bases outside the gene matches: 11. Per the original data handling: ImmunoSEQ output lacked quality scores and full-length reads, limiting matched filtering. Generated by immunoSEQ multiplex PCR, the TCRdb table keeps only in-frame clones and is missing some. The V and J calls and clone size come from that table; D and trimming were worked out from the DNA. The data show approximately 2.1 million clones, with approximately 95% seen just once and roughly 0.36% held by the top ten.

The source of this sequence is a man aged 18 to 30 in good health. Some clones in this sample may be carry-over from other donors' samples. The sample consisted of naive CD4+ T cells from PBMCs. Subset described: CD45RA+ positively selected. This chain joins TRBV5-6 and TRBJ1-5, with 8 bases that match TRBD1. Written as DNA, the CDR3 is TGTGCCAGCAGCTCCAGCAGGGCCAGGGGGCTTCAGCCCCAGCATTTT. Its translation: CASSSSRARGLQPQHF.